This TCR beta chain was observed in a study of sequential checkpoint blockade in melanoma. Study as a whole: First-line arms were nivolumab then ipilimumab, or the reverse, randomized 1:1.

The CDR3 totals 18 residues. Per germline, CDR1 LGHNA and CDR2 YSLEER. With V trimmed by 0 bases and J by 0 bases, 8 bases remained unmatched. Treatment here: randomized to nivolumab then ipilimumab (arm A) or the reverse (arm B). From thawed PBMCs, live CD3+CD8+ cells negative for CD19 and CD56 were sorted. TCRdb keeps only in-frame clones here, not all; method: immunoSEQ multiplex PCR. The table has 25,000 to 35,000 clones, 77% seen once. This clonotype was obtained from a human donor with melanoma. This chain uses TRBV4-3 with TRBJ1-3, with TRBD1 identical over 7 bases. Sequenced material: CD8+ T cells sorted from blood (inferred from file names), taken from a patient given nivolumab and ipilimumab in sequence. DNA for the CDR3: TGCGCCAGCAGCCAAGACTGGGAAGGGGGCCCCTCTGGAAACACCATATATTTT. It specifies CASSQDWEGGPSGNTIYF.